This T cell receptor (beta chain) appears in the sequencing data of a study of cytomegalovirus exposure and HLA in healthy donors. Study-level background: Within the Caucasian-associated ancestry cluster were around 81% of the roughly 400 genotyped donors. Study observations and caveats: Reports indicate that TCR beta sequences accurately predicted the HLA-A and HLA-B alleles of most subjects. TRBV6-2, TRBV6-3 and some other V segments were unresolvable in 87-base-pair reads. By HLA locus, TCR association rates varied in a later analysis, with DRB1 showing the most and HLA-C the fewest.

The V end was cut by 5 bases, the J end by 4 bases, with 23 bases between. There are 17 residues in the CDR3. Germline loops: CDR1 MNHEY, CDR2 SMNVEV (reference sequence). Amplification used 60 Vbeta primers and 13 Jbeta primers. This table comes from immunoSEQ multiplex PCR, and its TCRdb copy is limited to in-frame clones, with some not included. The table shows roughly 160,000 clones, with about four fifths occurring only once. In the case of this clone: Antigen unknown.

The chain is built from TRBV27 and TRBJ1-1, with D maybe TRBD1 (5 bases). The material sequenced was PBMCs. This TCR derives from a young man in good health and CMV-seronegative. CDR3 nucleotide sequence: TGTGCCAGCAGTAAACTCACCTCGAGGGGAGGGCGCACTGAAGCTTTCTTT. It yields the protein CASSKLTSRGGRTEAFF.